Listed below are T cell receptor beta chains from one sample, sequenced in a study of shared clonotypes between healthy human individuals. Repertoires were generated with immunoSEQ multiplex PCR, while TCRdb's copy carries only in-frame clones and drops some. Altogether millions of clones are present, around 95% being singletons, with the ten largest covering 0.13%. Sequenced material: naive CD4+ T cells sorted from blood. Receptor source: a young man in good health. CDR3s include the opening cysteine and the closing phenylalanine or tryptophan. The order of the fields is CDR3 length, V gene, clone size, D gene, J gene, CDR3 protein, CDR3 DNA. A D gene is named only where the DNA matches it firmly. Expanded clones are given a class, and other clones once, few, many or no size at all.

CDR3 length: 15; V gene: TRBV5-1; clone size: NA; D gene: TRBD1; J gene: TRBJ2-5; CDR3 protein: CASSAVPGQQETQYF; CDR3 DNA: TGCGCCAGCAGCGCCGTACCGGGACAGCAAGAGACCCAGTACTTC
CDR3 length: 14; V gene: TRBV10-3; clone size: NA; D gene: NA; J gene: TRBJ2-7; CDR3 protein: CAISELQASYEQYF; CDR3 DNA: TGTGCCATCAGTGAGTTACAGGCCTCCTACGAGCAGTACTTC
CDR3 length: 18; V gene: TRBV7-9; clone size: once; D gene: TRBD1; J gene: TRBJ1-1; CDR3 protein: CASSSGTAPRDANTEAFF; CDR3 DNA: TGTGCCAGCAGCTCTGGGACAGCTCCCCGGGATGCGAACACTGAAGCTTTCTTT
CDR3 length: 14; V gene: TRBV7-2; clone size: NA; D gene: NA; J gene: TRBJ2-2; CDR3 protein: CASSLGTHTGELFF; CDR3 DNA: TGTGCCAGCAGCTTAGGTACTCACACCGGGGAGCTGTTTTTT
CDR3 length: 17; V gene: TRBV5-6; clone size: NA; D gene: NA; J gene: TRBJ1-3; CDR3 protein: CASSLGQKISSGNTIYF; CDR3 DNA: TGTGCCAGCAGCTTGGGACAGAAAATCTCCTCTGGAAACACCATATATTTT
CDR3 length: 14; V gene: TRBV6-5; clone size: NA; D gene: NA; J gene: TRBJ2-7; CDR3 protein: CASSYSSRSYEQYF; CDR3 DNA: TGTGCCAGCAGTTACTCGAGTAGGTCCTACGAGCAGTACTTC
CDR3 length: 16; V gene: TRBV19; clone size: NA; D gene: TRBD2; J gene: TRBJ2-7; CDR3 protein: CASSPPTSGTSYEQYF; CDR3 DNA: TGTGCCAGTAGTCCCCCGACTAGCGGCACCTCCTACGAGCAGTACTTC
CDR3 length: 15; V gene: TRBV18; clone size: NA; D gene: NA; J gene: TRBJ2-3; CDR3 protein: CASSPLVEVTDTQYF; CDR3 DNA: TGTGCCAGCTCACCTCTCGTGGAGGTCACAGATACGCAGTATTTT
CDR3 length: 13; V gene: TRBV30; clone size: NA; D gene: NA; J gene: TRBJ2-5; CDR3 protein: CAWSVRGQETQYF; CDR3 DNA: TGTGCCTGGAGTGTACGAGGTCAAGAGACCCAGTACTTC
CDR3 length: 16; V gene: TRBV9; clone size: NA; D gene: NA; J gene: TRBJ2-7; CDR3 protein: CASSVGDRDFSYEQYF; CDR3 DNA: TGTGCCAGCAGCGTAGGTGACCGGGACTTCTCCTACGAGCAGTACTTC
CDR3 length: 16; V gene: TRBV6-5; clone size: NA; D gene: NA; J gene: TRBJ2-3; CDR3 protein: CASSYSTGGQEDTQYF; CDR3 DNA: TGTGCCAGCAGTTACTCGACCGGGGGGCAGGAAGATACGCAGTATTTT
CDR3 length: 15; V gene: TRBV7-6; clone size: NA; D gene: TRBD2; J gene: TRBJ2-5; CDR3 protein: CASSLASGGAETQYF; CDR3 DNA: TGTGCCAGCAGCTTAGCTAGCGGGGGGGCGGAGACCCAGTACTTC
CDR3 length: 18; V gene: TRBV7-2; clone size: NA; D gene: NA; J gene: TRBJ1-1; CDR3 protein: CASSLIEGLRSRDTEAFF; CDR3 DNA: TGTGCCAGCAGCTTAATTGAGGGCCTGAGATCTCGGGACACTGAAGCTTTCTTT
CDR3 length: 15; V gene: TRBV6-5; clone size: NA; D gene: NA; J gene: TRBJ1-5; CDR3 protein: CATREGDYSNQPQHF; CDR3 DNA: TGTGCCACAAGGGAGGGGGACTATAGCAATCAGCCCCAGCATTTT
CDR3 length: 16; V gene: TRBV5-1; clone size: once; D gene: NA; J gene: TRBJ2-1; CDR3 protein: CASSRRQRNSYNEQFF; CDR3 DNA: TGCGCCAGCAGCCGCCGACAGAGAAACTCCTACAATGAGCAGTTCTTC
CDR3 length: 15; V gene: TRBV28; clone size: NA; D gene: NA; J gene: TRBJ1-6; CDR3 protein: CASSPTRTANSPLHF; CDR3 DNA: TGTGCCAGCAGTCCAACAAGGACAGCCAATTCACCCCTCCACTTT
CDR3 length: 16; V gene: TRBV5-6; clone size: NA; D gene: NA; J gene: TRBJ2-1; CDR3 protein: CASSLVGWEPGNEQFF; CDR3 DNA: TGTGCCAGCAGCTTGGTCGGGTGGGAGCCAGGCAATGAGCAGTTCTTC
CDR3 length: 14; V gene: TRBV18; clone size: NA; D gene: NA; J gene: TRBJ2-5; CDR3 protein: CASSPPRGQETQYF; CDR3 DNA: TGTGCCAGCTCGCCCCCGAGGGGCCAAGAGACCCAGTACTTC
CDR3 length: 16; V gene: TRBV18; clone size: NA; D gene: TRBD2; J gene: TRBJ2-3; CDR3 protein: CASSLMTSGGSDTQYF; CDR3 DNA: TGTGCCAGCTCACTCATGACTAGCGGGGGTTCGGATACGCAGTATTTT
CDR3 length: 15; V gene: TRBV30; clone size: NA; D gene: NA; J gene: TRBJ1-4; CDR3 protein: CAWSRAKKNNEKLFF; CDR3 DNA: TGTGCCTGGAGTAGGGCAAAGAAGAATAATGAAAAACTGTTTTTT
CDR3 length: 14; V gene: TRBV5-6; clone size: NA; D gene: NA; J gene: TRBJ2-2; CDR3 protein: CASSPPGNTGELFF; CDR3 DNA: TGTGCCAGCAGCCCACCCGGGAACACCGGGGAGCTGTTTTTT
CDR3 length: 14; V gene: TRBV5-4; clone size: NA; D gene: NA; J gene: TRBJ2-7; CDR3 protein: CASSLYQGPYEQYF; CDR3 DNA: TGTGCCAGCAGCTTGTACCAGGGGCCCTACGAGCAGTACTTC
CDR3 length: 16; V gene: TRBV5-1; clone size: NA; D gene: TRBD2; J gene: TRBJ2-3; CDR3 protein: CASREGLAGGPDTQYF; CDR3 DNA: TGCGCCAGCAGGGAAGGACTAGCGGGGGGGCCAGATACGCAGTATTTT
CDR3 length: 12; V gene: TRBV6-5; clone size: NA; D gene: NA; J gene: TRBJ2-7; CDR3 protein: CASTGRFYEQYF; CDR3 DNA: TGTGCCAGCACCGGGCGCTTCTACGAGCAGTACTTC
CDR3 length: 15; V gene: TRBV19; clone size: NA; D gene: TRBD1; J gene: TRBJ1-5; CDR3 protein: CASRQGGVSNQPQHF; CDR3 DNA: TGTGCCAGTAGACAAGGGGGCGTGAGCAATCAGCCCCAGCATTTT
CDR3 length: 13; V gene: TRBV5-1; clone size: NA; D gene: NA; J gene: TRBJ2-3; CDR3 protein: CASTEGSTDTQYF; CDR3 DNA: TGCGCCAGCACGGAGGGGTCGACAGATACGCAGTATTTT
CDR3 length: 19; V gene: TRBV5-1; clone size: NA; D gene: TRBD2; J gene: TRBJ2-7; CDR3 protein: CASSTRGLAGELYSYEQYF; CDR3 DNA: TGCGCCAGCAGCACTAGGGGACTAGCGGGGGAGCTTTACTCCTACGAGCAGTACTTC
CDR3 length: 13; V gene: TRBV6-5; clone size: NA; D gene: NA; J gene: TRBJ2-5; CDR3 protein: CASSYQSAETQYF; CDR3 DNA: TGTGCCAGCAGTTACCAGTCCGCCGAGACCCAGTACTTC
CDR3 length: 15; V gene: TRBV30; clone size: NA; D gene: NA; J gene: TRBJ2-1; CDR3 protein: CAWSREGRGYNEQFF; CDR3 DNA: TGTGCCTGGAGTCGGGAAGGGAGAGGATACAATGAGCAGTTCTTC
CDR3 length: 13; V gene: TRBV28; clone size: NA; D gene: NA; J gene: TRBJ1-2; CDR3 protein: CASSLELNYGYTF; CDR3 DNA: TGTGCCAGCAGTTTAGAGCTGAACTATGGCTACACCTTC
CDR3 length: 15; V gene: TRBV5-1; clone size: NA; D gene: TRBD2; J gene: TRBJ2-7; CDR3 protein: CASSFASGRVNEQYF; CDR3 DNA: TGCGCCAGCAGCTTCGCTAGCGGGAGGGTTAACGAGCAGTACTTC
CDR3 length: 13; V gene: TRBV7-9; clone size: NA; D gene: NA; J gene: TRBJ1-1; CDR3 protein: CASSQTATLEAFF; CDR3 DNA: TGTGCCAGCAGCCAGACTGCTACTCTTGAAGCTTTCTTT
CDR3 length: 15; V gene: TRBV4-3; clone size: NA; D gene: NA; J gene: TRBJ2-3; CDR3 protein: CASSQAPQGGDTQYF; CDR3 DNA: TGCGCCAGCAGCCAAGCTCCTCAGGGGGGAGATACGCAGTATTTT
CDR3 length: 13; V gene: TRBV28; clone size: once; D gene: NA; J gene: TRBJ1-2; CDR3 protein: CASSLGQLLGYTF; CDR3 DNA: TGTGCCAGCAGTTTAGGGCAGCTGTTGGGCTACACCTTC
CDR3 length: 14; V gene: TRBV28; clone size: NA; D gene: NA; J gene: TRBJ2-6; CDR3 protein: CASSFRLRANVLTF; CDR3 DNA: TGTGCCAGCAGTTTTCGACTGCGGGCCAACGTCCTGACTTTC
CDR3 length: 15; V gene: TRBV11-3; clone size: NA; D gene: NA; J gene: TRBJ1-1; CDR3 protein: CASSLGRGKNTEAFF; CDR3 DNA: TGTGCCAGCAGCTTGGGGCGGGGCAAAAACACTGAAGCTTTCTTT
CDR3 length: 16; V gene: TRBV10-3; clone size: NA; D gene: NA; J gene: TRBJ1-2; CDR3 protein: CAISESGGGYGYGYTF; CDR3 DNA: TGTGCCATCAGTGAGTCAGGAGGGGGTTACGGCTATGGCTACACCTTC
CDR3 length: 16; V gene: TRBV2; clone size: NA; D gene: TRBD1; J gene: TRBJ2-2; CDR3 protein: CATGPGQGSSAGELFF; CDR3 DNA: TGTGCCACCGGACCGGGACAGGGGTCCTCTGCGGGGGAGCTGTTTTTT
CDR3 length: 15; V gene: TRBV2; clone size: NA; D gene: NA; J gene: TRBJ1-4; CDR3 protein: CASSGPQGQGEKLFF; CDR3 DNA: TGTGCCAGCAGTGGGCCCCAGGGGCAGGGAGAAAAACTGTTTTTT
CDR3 length: 15; V gene: TRBV30; clone size: NA; D gene: NA; J gene: TRBJ1-5; CDR3 protein: CAWADRQVANQPQHF; CDR3 DNA: TGTGCCTGGGCTGACAGACAGGTAGCCAATCAGCCCCAGCATTTT
CDR3 length: 15; V gene: TRBV30; clone size: NA; D gene: TRBD1; J gene: TRBJ2-1; CDR3 protein: CAWNTGTASINEQFF; CDR3 DNA: TGTGCCTGGAATACCGGGACAGCCTCTATTAATGAGCAGTTCTTC
CDR3 length: 14; V gene: TRBV6-6; clone size: NA; D gene: NA; J gene: TRBJ2-1; CDR3 protein: CASSYSMGLNEQFF; CDR3 DNA: TGTGCCAGCAGTTACTCGATGGGCCTTAATGAGCAGTTCTTC
CDR3 length: 18; V gene: TRBV5-1; clone size: NA; D gene: NA; J gene: TRBJ1-1; CDR3 protein: CASSLEFGAPQSNTEAFF; CDR3 DNA: TGCGCCAGCAGCTTGGAGTTCGGGGCCCCCCAATCGAACACTGAAGCTTTCTTT
CDR3 length: 13; V gene: TRBV11-2; clone size: NA; D gene: NA; J gene: TRBJ2-5; CDR3 protein: CASSLSVGETQYF; CDR3 DNA: TGTGCCAGCAGCTTAAGTGTGGGTGAGACCCAGTACTTC
CDR3 length: 14; V gene: TRBV28; clone size: NA; D gene: TRBD1; J gene: TRBJ1-6; CDR3 protein: CASSVDRRDSPLHF; CDR3 DNA: TGTGCCAGCAGTGTGGACAGGAGGGATTCACCCCTCCACTTT
CDR3 length: 15; V gene: TRBV19; clone size: NA; D gene: NA; J gene: TRBJ2-1; CDR3 protein: CASSQSSSSYNEQFF; CDR3 DNA: TGTGCCAGTAGTCAATCTTCGAGCTCCTACAATGAGCAGTTCTTC
CDR3 length: 14; V gene: TRBV6-1; clone size: NA; D gene: NA; J gene: TRBJ2-2; CDR3 protein: CASSLLGEVSELFF; CDR3 DNA: TGTGCCAGCAGCCTTTTGGGGGAGGTCTCGGAGCTGTTTTTT
CDR3 length: 12; V gene: TRBV2; clone size: NA; D gene: NA; J gene: TRBJ2-1; CDR3 protein: CASRTNYNEQFF; CDR3 DNA: TGTGCCAGCAGGACGAATTACAATGAGCAGTTCTTC
CDR3 length: 16; V gene: TRBV28; clone size: NA; D gene: TRBD1; J gene: TRBJ1-3; CDR3 protein: CASSPGGQSSGNTIYF; CDR3 DNA: TGTGCCAGCAGTCCCGGGGGACAGAGCTCTGGAAACACCATATATTTT